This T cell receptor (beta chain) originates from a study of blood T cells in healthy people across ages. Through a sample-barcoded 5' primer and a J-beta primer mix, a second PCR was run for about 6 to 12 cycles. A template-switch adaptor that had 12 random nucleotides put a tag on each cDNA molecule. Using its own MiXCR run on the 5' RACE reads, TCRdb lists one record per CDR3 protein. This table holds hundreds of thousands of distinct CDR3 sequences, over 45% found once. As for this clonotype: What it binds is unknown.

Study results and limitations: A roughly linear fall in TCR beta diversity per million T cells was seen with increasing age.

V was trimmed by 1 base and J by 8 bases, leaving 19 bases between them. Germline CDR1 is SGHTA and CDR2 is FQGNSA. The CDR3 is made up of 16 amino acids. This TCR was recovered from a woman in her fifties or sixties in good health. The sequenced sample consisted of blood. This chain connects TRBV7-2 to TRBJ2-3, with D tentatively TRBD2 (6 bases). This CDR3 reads CASSLVTRMVGGTQYF. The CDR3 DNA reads TGTGCCAGCAGCTTAGTGACTAGAATGGTCGGCGGTACGCAGTATTTT.